This entry describes one TCR beta chain. Under the authors' procedure: Scientists estimated how many nucleated cells there were by amplifying reference gene primers. The table came from immunoSEQ multiplex PCR; TCRdb's copy has only in-frame clones and leaves some out. V and J calls and clone size are given by that table; D and trimming were obtained from the DNA. The sample contains approximately 260,000 clones, roughly 84% of which appear only once. This CDR3 has 17 residues. Germline-derived CDR1 and CDR2 are LGHNA and YSLEER. Trimming removed 1 base at V and 8 bases at J, with 21 bases between. This sample is part of a study of blood T cell repertoires in COVID-19. Study context: Samples representing acute and convalescent COVID-19 were sourced from the United States, Italy and Spain. In each case, the material was cDNA or gDNA derived from T cells, B-cell-depleted T cells, or PBMCs.

Sequencing was carried out using peripheral blood. This TCR was recovered from a woman in her thirties or forties who had recovered from COVID-19. This chain joins TRBV4-3 and TRBJ2-1; D may be TRBD2 (6 bases). This chain's CDR3 is CASSQVIGAPTGDEQFF. Written as DNA, the CDR3 is TGCGCCAGCAGCCAAGTAATAGGAGCACCCACGGGGGATGAGCAGTTCTTC.